This passage covers 8 T cell receptor beta chains from one sample sequenced in a study of T cells in Graves' hyperthyroidism and ophthalmopathy. TCR beta CDR3 sequences were amplified from RNA transcripts. TCR CDR3 regions were first amplified by RT-PCR with HTBI primers. A single record per CDR3 protein comes from TCRdb applying MiXCR to the multiplex PCR reads. Among about 270,000 distinct CDR3 sequences listed, 20% to 25% were seen once. Sequenced sample: blood. The source of these receptors is a man younger than 45 with Graves' ophthalmopathy.

This clonotype came up a few times. This rearrangement joins TRBV3-1 to TRBJ2-4, with 8 positions matching TRBD2. Trimming removed 5 bases from V and 7 bases from J; junction bases left unmatched: 4. Germline CDR1 and CDR2: LGHDT and YNNKEL (reference sequence). This CDR3 is 13 amino acids long. The CDR3 coding sequence is TGTGCCAGCAGCTCGGGACTAGAGAACATTCAGTACTTC. This codes for CASSSGLENIQYF.

This clonotype turned up a few times. The chain has TRBV6-1 and TRBJ1-2, with 7 bases identical to TRBD1. The CDR3 covers 14 residues. Trimming cost V 5 bases and J 8 bases; bases outside gene matches: 11. Germline V lookup: CDR1 MNHNS, CDR2 SASEGT. The CDR3 loop reads CASSTTTGSGGYTF. In DNA form, the CDR3 reads TGTGCCAGCAGTACGACGACAGGGAGCGGGGGCTACACCTTC.

This clonotype was counted only a few times. The rearrangement uses TRBV28 and TRBJ1-4, with D possibly TRBD1 on 5 matching bases. This CDR3 spans 15 amino acids. Germline V gene sequence: CDR1 MDHEN, CDR2 SYDVKM. V lost 7 bases and J lost 3, with 15 bases in between. CDR3 nucleotide sequence: TGTGCCAGCAACGGGGCGAGTAGGGCTAATGAAAAACTGTTTTTT. Translating it yields CASNGASRANEKLFF.

V is TRBV20-1 and J is TRBJ2-3, with TRBD2 matching over 8 bases. Germline trimming cut 2 bases from V and 2 bases from J; bases unmatched to any gene: 6. The germline V gene encodes CDR1 DFQATT and CDR2 SNEGSKA (reference sequence). The length of the CDR3 is 15 residues. The chain's CDR3 is CSARTGGRDTDTQYF. The CDR3 nucleotides are TGCAGTGCTAGAACGGGGGGGCGAGACACAGATACGCAGTATTTT.

This clonotype was seen many times. The chain uses TRBV20-1 and TRBJ1-6; no reliable D call. From germline, CDR1 is DFQATT and CDR2 SNEGSKA (reference sequence). CDR3 size: 15 residues. V was cut by 6 bases and J by 10 bases, with 22 bases left in between. The CDR3 nucleotides read TGCAGTGCCCCTCCCCTAACCGGCGCCGGGTCACCCCTCCACTTT. Amino acid sequence: CSAPPLTGAGSPLHF.

This rearrangement joins TRBV3-1 to TRBJ2-3, with D perhaps matching TRBD2 (6 bases). This CDR3 region has 12 residues. V lost 3 bases and J lost 6, with 7 bases in between. The germline gives CDR1 LGHDT, CDR2 YNNKEL (reference sequence). CDR3 in DNA: TGTGCCAGCAGCCACGCGGGGGATACGCAGTATTTT. Its translation is CASSHAGDTQYF.

The table lists this clonotype with a few counts. The DNA for the CDR3 is TGCAGTACCCGGAGGATCCAGCTCAATCAGCCCCAGCATTTT. Protein product: CSTRRIQLNQPQHF. This rearrangement joins TRBV20-1 to TRBJ1-5; D gene ambiguous. Germline lookup yields CDR1 DFQATT and CDR2 SNEGSKA (reference sequence). V gave up 8 bases and J gave up 3 bases, with 17 bases separating them. This CDR3 has 14 residues.

V and J are TRBV9 and TRBJ2-1; 8 nucleotides agree with TRBD2. J lost 5 bases, V lost 1 base, and 2 bases had no gene match. This CDR3 spans 14 amino acids. Germline assignment: CDR1 SGDLS and CDR2 YYNGEE. The CDR3 loop is CASSVSGRDNEQFF. Here the CDR3 DNA reads TGTGCCAGCAGCGTATCCGGGAGGGACAATGAGCAGTTCTTC.